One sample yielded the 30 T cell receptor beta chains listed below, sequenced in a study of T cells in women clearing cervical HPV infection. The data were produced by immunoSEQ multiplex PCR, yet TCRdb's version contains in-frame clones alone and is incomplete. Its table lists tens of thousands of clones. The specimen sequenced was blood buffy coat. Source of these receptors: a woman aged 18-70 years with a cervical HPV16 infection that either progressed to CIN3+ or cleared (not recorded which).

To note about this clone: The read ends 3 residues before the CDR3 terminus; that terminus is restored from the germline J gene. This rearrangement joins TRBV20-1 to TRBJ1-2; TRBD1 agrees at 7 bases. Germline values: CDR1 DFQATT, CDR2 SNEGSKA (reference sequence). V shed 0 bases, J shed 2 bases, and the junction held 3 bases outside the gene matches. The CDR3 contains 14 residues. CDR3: CSAREETGNYGYTF. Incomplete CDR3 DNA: TGCAGTGCTAGAGAGGAGACAGGGAACTATGGC.

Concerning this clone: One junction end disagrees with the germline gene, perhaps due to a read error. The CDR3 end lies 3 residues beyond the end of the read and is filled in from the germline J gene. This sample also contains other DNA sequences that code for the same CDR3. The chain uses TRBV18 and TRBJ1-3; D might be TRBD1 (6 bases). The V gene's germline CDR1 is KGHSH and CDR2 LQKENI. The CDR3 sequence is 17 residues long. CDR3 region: CASSPSIQGSSGNTIYF. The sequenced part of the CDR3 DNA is TGTGCCAGCTCGCCCAGCATACAGGGAAGCTCTGGAAACACA.

This chain's CDR3 is CSVLGGGRTEAFF. The covered CDR3 bases are TGCAGCGTTCTCGGGGGGGGGAGAACTGAA. The chain combines TRBV29-1 with TRBJ1-1; possibly TRBD1 for D (5 bases). Read sequence stops 3 residues before the CDR3 end, and the germline J gene provides the missing end. The CDR3 length is 13 residues. Germline CDR1 is SQVTM and CDR2 is ANQGSEA. V shed 5 bases and J shed 5 bases, with 15 bases lying between them.

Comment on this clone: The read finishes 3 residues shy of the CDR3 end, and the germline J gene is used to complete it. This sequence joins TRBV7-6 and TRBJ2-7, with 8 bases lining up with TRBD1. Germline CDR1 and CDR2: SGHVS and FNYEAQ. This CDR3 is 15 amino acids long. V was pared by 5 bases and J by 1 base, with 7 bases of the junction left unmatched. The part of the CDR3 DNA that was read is TGTGCCAGCAGCCCCCAGACAGGGGCTTCCTACGAG. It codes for CASSPQTGASYE. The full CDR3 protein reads CASSPQTGASYEQYF.

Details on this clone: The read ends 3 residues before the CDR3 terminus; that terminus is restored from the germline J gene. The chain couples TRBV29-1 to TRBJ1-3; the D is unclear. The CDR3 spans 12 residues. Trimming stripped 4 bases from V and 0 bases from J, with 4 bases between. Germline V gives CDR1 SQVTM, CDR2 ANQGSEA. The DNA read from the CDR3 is TGCAGCGTTGTGGCCTCTGGAAACACC. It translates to CSVVASGNT. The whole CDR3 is CSVVASGNTIYF.

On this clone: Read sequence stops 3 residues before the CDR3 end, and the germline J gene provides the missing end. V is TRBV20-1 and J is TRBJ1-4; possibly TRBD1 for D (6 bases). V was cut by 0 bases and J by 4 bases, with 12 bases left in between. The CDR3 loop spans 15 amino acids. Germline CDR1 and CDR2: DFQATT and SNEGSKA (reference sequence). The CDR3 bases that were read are TGCAGTGCTAGAGATTGGACAGCTAATAATGAAAAA. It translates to CSARDWTANNEK. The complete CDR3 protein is CSARDWTANNEKLFF.

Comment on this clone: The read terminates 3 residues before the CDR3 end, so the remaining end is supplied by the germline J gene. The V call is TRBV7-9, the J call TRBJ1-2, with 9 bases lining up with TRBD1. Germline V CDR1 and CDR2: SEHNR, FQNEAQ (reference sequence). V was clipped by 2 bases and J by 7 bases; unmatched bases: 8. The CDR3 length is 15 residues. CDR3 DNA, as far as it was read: TGTGCCAGCAGCTTATTCTCGACAGGGGGTGGTGGC. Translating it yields CASSLFSTGGGG. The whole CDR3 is CASSLFSTGGGGYTF.

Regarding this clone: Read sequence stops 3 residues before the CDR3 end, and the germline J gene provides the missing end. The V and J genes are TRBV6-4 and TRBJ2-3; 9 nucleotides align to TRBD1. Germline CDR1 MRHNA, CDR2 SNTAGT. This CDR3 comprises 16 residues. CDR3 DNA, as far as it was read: TGTGCCAGCAGTGACTCGAACAGGGACAGGGAGGAGACG. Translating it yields CASSDSNRDREET. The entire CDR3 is CASSDSNRDREETQYF.

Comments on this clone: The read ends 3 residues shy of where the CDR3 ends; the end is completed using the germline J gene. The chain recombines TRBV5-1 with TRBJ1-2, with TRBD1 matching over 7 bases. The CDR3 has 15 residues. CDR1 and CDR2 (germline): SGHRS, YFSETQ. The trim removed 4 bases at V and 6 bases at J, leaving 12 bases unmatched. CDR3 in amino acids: CASSAGAQGFHGYTF. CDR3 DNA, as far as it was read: TGCGCCAGCAGCGCTGGGGCACAGGGGTTCCATGGC. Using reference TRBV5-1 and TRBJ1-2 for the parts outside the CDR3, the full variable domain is KAGVTQTPRYLIKTRGQQVTLSCSPISGHRSVSWYQQTPGQGLQFLFEYFSETQRNKGNFPGRFSGRQFSNSRSEMNVSTLELGDSALYLCASSAGAQGFHGYTFGSGTRLTVV.

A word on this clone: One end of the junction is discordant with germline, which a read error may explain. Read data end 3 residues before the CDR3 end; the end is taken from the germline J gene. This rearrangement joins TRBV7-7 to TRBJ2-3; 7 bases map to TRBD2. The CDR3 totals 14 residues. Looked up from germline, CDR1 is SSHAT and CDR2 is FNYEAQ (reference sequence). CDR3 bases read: TGTGCTAGCAGCTTAGGTGCGGGAGAAGAGACG. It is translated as CASSLGAGEET. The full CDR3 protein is CASSLGAGEETQYF.

The CDR3 is CSARSPWASPQETQYF. Incomplete CDR3 DNA: TGCAGTGCTAGGTCCCCCTGGGCTAGCCCCCAAGAGACC. The V call is TRBV20-1, the J call TRBJ2-5, with TRBD2 as a possible D gene (5 bases). Sequencing ends 3 residues short of the CDR3 end; the germline J gene provides the rest. The CDR3 extends over 16 amino acids. CDR1 and CDR2 from the germline V gene are DFQATT and SNEGSKA (reference sequence). The ends were cut back, 3 bases at V and 1 base at J, with 18 bases in the middle.

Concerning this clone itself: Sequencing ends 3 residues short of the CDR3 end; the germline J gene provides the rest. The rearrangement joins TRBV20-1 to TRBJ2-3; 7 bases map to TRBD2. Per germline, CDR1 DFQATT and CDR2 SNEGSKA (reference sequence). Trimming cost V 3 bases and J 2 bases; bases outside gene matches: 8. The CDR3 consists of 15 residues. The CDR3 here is CSARLGGGPTDTQYF. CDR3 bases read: TGCAGTGCTAGGTTGGGCGGGGGTCCCACAGATACG.

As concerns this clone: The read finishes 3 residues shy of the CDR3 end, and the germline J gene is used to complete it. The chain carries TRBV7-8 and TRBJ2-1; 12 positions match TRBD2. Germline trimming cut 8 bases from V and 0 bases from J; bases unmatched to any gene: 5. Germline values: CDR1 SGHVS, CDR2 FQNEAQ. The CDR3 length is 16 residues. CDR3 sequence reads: CASVLAGGTSYNEQFF. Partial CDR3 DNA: TGTGCCAGCGTACTAGCGGGGGGTACCTCCTACAATGAG.

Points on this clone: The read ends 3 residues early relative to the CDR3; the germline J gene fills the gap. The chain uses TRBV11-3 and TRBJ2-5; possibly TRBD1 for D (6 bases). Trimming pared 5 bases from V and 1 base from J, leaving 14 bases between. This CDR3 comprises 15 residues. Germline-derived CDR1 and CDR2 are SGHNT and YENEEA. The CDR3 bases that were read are TGTGCCAGCAGCCAAAGACAAGGGGGCCAAGAGACC. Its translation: CASSQRQGGQET. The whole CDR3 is CASSQRQGGQETQYF. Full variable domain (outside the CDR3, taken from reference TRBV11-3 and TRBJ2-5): EAGVVQSPRYKIIEKKQPVAFWCNPISGHNTLYWYLQNLGQGPELLIRYENEEAVDDSQLPKDRFSAERLKGVDSTLKIQPAELGDSAVYLCASSQRQGGQETQYFGPGTRLLVL.

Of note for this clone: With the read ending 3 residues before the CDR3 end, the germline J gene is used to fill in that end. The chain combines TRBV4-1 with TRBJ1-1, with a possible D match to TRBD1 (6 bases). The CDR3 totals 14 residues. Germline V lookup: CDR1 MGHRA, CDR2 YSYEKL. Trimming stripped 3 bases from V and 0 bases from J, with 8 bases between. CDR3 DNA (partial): TGCGCCAGCAGCCATACAGGGTTGAACACTGAA. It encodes CASSHTGLNTE. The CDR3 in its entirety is CASSHTGLNTEAFF.

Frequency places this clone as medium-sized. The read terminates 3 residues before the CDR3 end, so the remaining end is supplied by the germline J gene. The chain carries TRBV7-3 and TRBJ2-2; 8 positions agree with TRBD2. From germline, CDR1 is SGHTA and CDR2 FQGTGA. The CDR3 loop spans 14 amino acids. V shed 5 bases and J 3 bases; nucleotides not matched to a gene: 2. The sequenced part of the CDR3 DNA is TGTGCCAGCAGCCGGGGGGGGGACACCGGGGAG. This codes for CASSRGGDTGE. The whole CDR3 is CASSRGGDTGELFF.

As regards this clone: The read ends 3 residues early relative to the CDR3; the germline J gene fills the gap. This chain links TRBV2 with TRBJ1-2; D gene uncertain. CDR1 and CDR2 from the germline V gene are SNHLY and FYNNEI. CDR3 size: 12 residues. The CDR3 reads CASSLYINSYTF. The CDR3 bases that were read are TGTGCCAGCAGTCTTTACATAAACAGC.

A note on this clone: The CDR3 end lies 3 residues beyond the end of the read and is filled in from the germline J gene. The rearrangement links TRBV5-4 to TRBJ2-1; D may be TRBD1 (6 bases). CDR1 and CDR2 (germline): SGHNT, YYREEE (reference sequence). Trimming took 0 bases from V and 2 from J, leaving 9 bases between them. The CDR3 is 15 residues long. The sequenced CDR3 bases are TGTGCCAGCAGCTTGGATCGGGACACCTACAATGAG. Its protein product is CASSLDRDTYNE. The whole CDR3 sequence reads CASSLDRDTYNEQFF.

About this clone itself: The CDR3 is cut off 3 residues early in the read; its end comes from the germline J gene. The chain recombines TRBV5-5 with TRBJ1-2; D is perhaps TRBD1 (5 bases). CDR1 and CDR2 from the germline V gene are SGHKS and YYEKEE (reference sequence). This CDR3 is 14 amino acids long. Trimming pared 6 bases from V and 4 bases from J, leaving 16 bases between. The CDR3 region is CASNPAGDSYGYTF. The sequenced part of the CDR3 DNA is TGTGCCAGCAACCCGGCCGGAGACAGCTATGGC.

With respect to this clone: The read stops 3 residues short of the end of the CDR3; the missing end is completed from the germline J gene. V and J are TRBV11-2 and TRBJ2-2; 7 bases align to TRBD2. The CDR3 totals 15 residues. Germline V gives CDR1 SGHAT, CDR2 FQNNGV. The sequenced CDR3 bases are TGTGCCAGCAGCTTAAGTGGGGGGGTGGGTTCACCG. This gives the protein CASSLSGGVGSP. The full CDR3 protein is CASSLSGGVGSPLFF.

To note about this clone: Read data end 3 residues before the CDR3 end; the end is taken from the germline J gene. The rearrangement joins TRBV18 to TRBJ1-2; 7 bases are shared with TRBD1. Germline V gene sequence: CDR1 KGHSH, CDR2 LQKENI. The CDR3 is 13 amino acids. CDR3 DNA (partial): TGTGCCAGCTCACCACCGGGACAGAGCGAC. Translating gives CASSPPGQSD. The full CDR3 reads CASSPPGQSDYTF.

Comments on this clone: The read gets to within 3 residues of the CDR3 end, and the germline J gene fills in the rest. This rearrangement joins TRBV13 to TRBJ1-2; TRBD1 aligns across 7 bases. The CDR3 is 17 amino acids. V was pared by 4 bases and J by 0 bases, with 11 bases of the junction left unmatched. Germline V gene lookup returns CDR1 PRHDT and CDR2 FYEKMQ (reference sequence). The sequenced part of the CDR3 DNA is TGTGCCAGCAGCTCCGTCCCGGGACAGAGCTCTAACTATGGC. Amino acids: CASSSVPGQSSNYG. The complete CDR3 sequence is CASSSVPGQSSNYGYTF.

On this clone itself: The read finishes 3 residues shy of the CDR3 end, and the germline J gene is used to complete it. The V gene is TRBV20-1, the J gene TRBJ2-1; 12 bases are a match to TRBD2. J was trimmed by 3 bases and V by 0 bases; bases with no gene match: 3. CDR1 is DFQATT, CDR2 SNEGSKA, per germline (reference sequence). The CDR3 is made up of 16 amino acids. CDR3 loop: CSARDWTSGDYNEQFF. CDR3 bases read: TGCAGTGCTAGAGATTGGACTAGCGGGGACTACAATGAG.

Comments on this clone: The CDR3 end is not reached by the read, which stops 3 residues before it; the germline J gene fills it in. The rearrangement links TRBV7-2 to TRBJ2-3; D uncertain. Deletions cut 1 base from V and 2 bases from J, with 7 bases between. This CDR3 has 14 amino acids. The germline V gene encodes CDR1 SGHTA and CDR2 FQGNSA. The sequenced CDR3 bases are TGTGCCAGCAGCTTAGACTTCTACACAGATACG. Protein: CASSLDFYTDT. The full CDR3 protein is CASSLDFYTDTQYF.

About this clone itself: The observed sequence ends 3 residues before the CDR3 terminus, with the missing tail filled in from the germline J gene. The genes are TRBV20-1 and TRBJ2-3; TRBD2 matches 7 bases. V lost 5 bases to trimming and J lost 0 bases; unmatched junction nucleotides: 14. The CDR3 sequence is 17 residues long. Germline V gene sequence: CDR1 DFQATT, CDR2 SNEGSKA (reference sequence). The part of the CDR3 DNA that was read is TGCAGTGCTGAAGCCGGCTGGCGGGGGTCTAGCACAGATACG. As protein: CSAEAGWRGSSTDT. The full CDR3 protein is CSAEAGWRGSSTDTQYF.

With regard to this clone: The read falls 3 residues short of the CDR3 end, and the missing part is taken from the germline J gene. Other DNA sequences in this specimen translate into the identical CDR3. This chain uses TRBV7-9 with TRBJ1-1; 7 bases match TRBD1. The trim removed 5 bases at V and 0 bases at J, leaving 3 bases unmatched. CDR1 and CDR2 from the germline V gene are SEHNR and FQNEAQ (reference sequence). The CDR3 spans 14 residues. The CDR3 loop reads CASSLGQLNTEAFF. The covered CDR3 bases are TGTGCCAGCAGCCTGGGACAGCTGAACACTGAA. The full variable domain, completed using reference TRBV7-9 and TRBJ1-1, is DTGVSQNPRHKITKRGQNVTFRCDPISEHNRLYWYRQTLGQGPEFLTYFQNEAQLEKSRLLSDRFSAERPKGSFSTLEIQRTEQGDSAMYLCASSLGQLNTEAFFGQGTRLTVV.

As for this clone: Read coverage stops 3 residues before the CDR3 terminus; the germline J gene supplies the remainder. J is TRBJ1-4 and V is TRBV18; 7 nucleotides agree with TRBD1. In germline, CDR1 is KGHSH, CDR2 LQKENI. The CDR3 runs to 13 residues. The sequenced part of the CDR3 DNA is TGTGCCAGCTCAGGACAGGCAAATTCACCA. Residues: CASSGQANSP. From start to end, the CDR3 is CASSGQANSPLFF.

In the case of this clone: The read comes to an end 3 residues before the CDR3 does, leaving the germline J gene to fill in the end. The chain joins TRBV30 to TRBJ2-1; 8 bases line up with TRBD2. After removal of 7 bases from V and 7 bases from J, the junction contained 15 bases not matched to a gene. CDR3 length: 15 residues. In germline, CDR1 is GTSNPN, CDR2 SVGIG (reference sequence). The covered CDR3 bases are TGTGCCTTACGTGCAGGGAGCGGGGGCCCAAATGAG. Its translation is CALRAGSGGPNE. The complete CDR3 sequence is CALRAGSGGPNEQFF.

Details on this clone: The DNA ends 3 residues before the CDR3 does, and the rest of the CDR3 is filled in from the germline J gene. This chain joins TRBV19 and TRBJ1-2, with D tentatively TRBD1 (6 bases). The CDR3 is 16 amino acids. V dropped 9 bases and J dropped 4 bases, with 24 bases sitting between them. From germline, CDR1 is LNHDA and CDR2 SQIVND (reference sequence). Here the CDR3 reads CASTRQSLDSAYGYTF. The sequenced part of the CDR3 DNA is TGTGCCAGCACTAGACAATCCTTGGACAGCGCCTATGGC.

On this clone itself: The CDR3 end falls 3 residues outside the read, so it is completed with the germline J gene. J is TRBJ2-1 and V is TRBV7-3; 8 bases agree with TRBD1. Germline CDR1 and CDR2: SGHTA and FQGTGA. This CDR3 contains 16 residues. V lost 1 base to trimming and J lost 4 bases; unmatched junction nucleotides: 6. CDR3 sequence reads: CASSLISGQGYNEQFF. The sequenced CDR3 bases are TGTGCCAGCAGCTTAATTTCCGGACAGGGATACAATGAG.